These 19 T cell receptor beta chains share one sample of origin, sequenced in a study of blood T cell repertoires in COVID-19. Data came from immunoSEQ multiplex PCR; TCRdb stores just in-frame clones and leaves some out. The sample consists of about 330,000 clones, roughly 90% of them appearing once. Sequenced: PBMCs or T cells enriched from blood (not recorded which). The receptors come from a woman under 40 who had recovered from COVID-19.

The chain recombines TRBV12-3 or TRBV12-4 with TRBJ1-1; a possible D gene is TRBD1 (6 bases). This CDR3 spans 13 amino acids. V was pared by 6 bases and J by 2 bases, with 10 bases between. The CDR3 loop reads CASSWTVNTEAFF. The CDR3 nucleotides are TGTGCCAGCAGCTGGACAGTCAACACTGAAGCTTTCTTT.

This chain links TRBV6-5 with TRBJ1-1; weak D call: TRBD1 (5 bases). Trimming removed 2 bases from V and 6 bases from J, with 16 bases in between. This CDR3 has 15 amino acids. Per germline, CDR1 MNHEY and CDR2 SVGAGI. CDR3 nucleotides: TGTGCCAGCAGTTACGGGTCGGCAGGGAGGGCTGAAGCTTTCTTT. Protein sequence: CASSYGSAGRAEAFF.

The J gene is TRBJ1-2, the V gene TRBV2, with 7 bases fitting TRBD1. The CDR3 runs 12 residues. The trim removed 6 bases at V and 5 bases at J, leaving 3 bases unmatched. CDR1 SNHLY and CDR2 FYNNEI come from the germline V gene. The CDR3 is CASSTGQYGYTF. The CDR3 coding sequence is TGTGCCAGCAGCACGGGACAGTATGGCTACACCTTC. The variable domain in full, with the rest retrieved from reference TRBV2 and TRBJ1-2, is EPEVTQTPSHQVTQMGQEVILRCVPISNHLYFYWYRQILGQKVEFLVSFYNNEISEKSEIFDDQFSVERPDGSNFTLKIRSTKLEDSAMYFCASSTGQYGYTFGSGTRLTVV.

This sequence joins TRBV6-5 and TRBJ2-7; D is possibly TRBD2 (6 bases). The V gene's germline CDR1 is MNHEY and CDR2 SVGAGI. V was shortened by 0 bases and J by 4 bases, with 13 bases between the two germline ends. The CDR3 spans 15 residues. The DNA of the CDR3 is TGTGCCAGCAGTTACTCATCCCTCGGGACTTACGAGCAGTACTTC. It encodes CASSYSSLGTYEQYF.

The J gene is TRBJ2-1, the V gene TRBV29-1; 8 bases are a match to TRBD2. The V gene end was trimmed by 7 bases and the J gene end by 7 bases; junction bases not matched to a gene: 12. The CDR3 runs 14 residues. Germline V gene data show CDR1 as SQVTM and CDR2 as ANQGSEA. The CDR3 spells CSGVAGGITNEQFF. The CDR3 region has the DNA TGCAGCGGGGTGGCGGGGGGTATTACTAATGAGCAGTTCTTC.

The rearrangement links TRBV28 to TRBJ1-4; weak D call: TRBD1 (5 bases). Trimming pared 5 bases from V and 6 bases from J, leaving 13 bases between. The CDR3 has 14 residues. Looked up from germline, CDR1 is MDHEN and CDR2 is SYDVKM. The DNA of the CDR3 is TGTGCCAGCAGTCTCCCCGGGGGGGATGAAAAACTGTTTTTT. As protein: CASSLPGGDEKLFF.

The rearrangement links TRBV7-9 to TRBJ1-2; D is undetermined. The CDR3 loop spans 12 amino acids. Germline V gene sequence: CDR1 SEHNR, CDR2 FQNEAQ (reference sequence). Trimming removed 1 base from V and 8 bases from J, with 8 bases in between. The chain's CDR3 is CASSLELEGYTF. The CDR3 DNA reads as TGTGCCAGCAGCTTAGAGCTAGAGGGCTACACCTTC.

The V call is TRBV12-3 or TRBV12-4, the J call TRBJ1-3; TRBD1 matches at 7 bases. The CDR3 extends over 13 amino acids. J was trimmed by 9 bases and V by 7 bases; bases with no gene match: 9. The CDR3: CASILTGSSTIYF. The DNA for the CDR3 is TGTGCCAGCATCCTGACAGGGTCGAGCACCATATATTTT.

The chain joins TRBV7-8 to TRBJ2-3, with D perhaps matching TRBD1 (6 bases). The germline V gene encodes CDR1 SGHVS and CDR2 FQNEAQ. With 6 bases removed from V and 0 bases from J, the gap between germline ends came to 13 bases. This CDR3 is 15 amino acids long. As DNA, the CDR3 is TGTGCCAGCAGTTCGGACAGACCTAGCACAGATACGCAGTATTTT. Its translation is CASSSDRPSTDTQYF.

J is TRBJ2-7 and V is TRBV4-2; 7 bases fit TRBD1. Germline CDR1 is LGHNA and CDR2 is YNFKEQ. Trimming at V came to 0 bases and at J to 4 bases, leaving 9 bases not matched to a gene. This CDR3 is built from 16 residues. The CDR3 protein is CASSQDAGPQGYEQYF. In nucleotides, the CDR3 is TGTGCCAGCAGCCAAGATGCTGGCCCACAGGGGTACGAGCAGTACTTC.

Only one count was recorded for this clone. The V gene is TRBV11-3, the J gene TRBJ2-3, with 9 bases identical to TRBD2. The germline V gene has CDR1 SGHNT and CDR2 YENEEA. Losses at the gene ends were 2 bases for V and 6 bases for J; bases not matched to a gene: 12. This CDR3 contains 17 residues. In DNA form, the CDR3 reads TGTGCCAGCAGCTTATTGGGCGGGGGGGCCTCCTGGGATACGCAGTATTTT. This translates into CASSLLGGGASWDTQYF.

The chain employs TRBV28 and TRBJ2-2; a weak D match, TRBD2 (6 bases). CDR1 MDHEN and CDR2 SYDVKM come from the germline V gene. The CDR3 spans 15 residues. V was clipped by 6 bases and J by 0 bases, with 11 bases between them. CDR3: CASRPGGTNTGELFF. CDR3 bases: TGTGCCAGCAGGCCCGGGGGTACGAACACCGGGGAGCTGTTTTTT.

As DNA, the CDR3 is TGTGCCAGCAGTTACGGACAGGGAACTCAGCCCCAGCATTTT. It codes for CASSYGQGTQPQHF. The gene calls are TRBV2 and TRBJ1-5; 8 bases match TRBD1. V lost 5 bases and J lost 6; bases outside the gene matches: 6. Germline loops: CDR1 SNHLY, CDR2 FYNNEI. The CDR3 contains 14 residues.

The J gene is TRBJ2-4, the V gene TRBV18; the D gene is possibly TRBD2 (6 bases). This CDR3 comprises 14 residues. In germline, CDR1 is KGHSH, CDR2 LQKENI. Between the trimmed V and J ends, which lost 0 bases and 9 bases, there was a span of 12 bases. The CDR3: CASSPPVVGGIQYF. The CDR3 nucleotides read TGTGCCAGCTCACCACCCGTAGTCGGGGGCATTCAGTACTTC.

The rearrangement joins TRBV9 to TRBJ1-6; TRBD1 matches at 11 bases. J was trimmed by 9 bases and V by 3 bases; bases with no gene match: 2. CDR1 and CDR2 (germline): SGDLS, YYNGEE. The CDR3 is 14 residues long. The CDR3 loop is CASSAGTGGSPLHF. CDR3 nucleotides: TGTGCCAGCAGCGCCGGGACAGGGGGTTCACCCCTCCACTTT. Full variable domain (rest looked up from reference TRBV9 and TRBJ1-6): DSGVTQTPKHLITATGQRVTLRCSPRSGDLSVYWYQQSLDQGLQFLIQYYNGEERAKGNILERFSAQQFPDLHSELNLSSLELGDSALYFCASSAGTGGSPLHFGNGTRLTVT.

This chain uses TRBV19 with TRBJ2-1; D may be TRBD2 (6 bases). Trimming took 7 bases from V and 1 from J, leaving 11 bases between them. Germline values: CDR1 LNHDA, CDR2 SQIVND (reference sequence). The CDR3 sequence is 14 residues long. The CDR3 sequence is CASTRDSSYNEQFF. The CDR3 DNA reads as TGTGCCAGTACCCGGGACTCTTCCTACAATGAGCAGTTCTTC.

V usage is TRBV7-8 and J usage is TRBJ2-2; D remains unclear. V was trimmed by 1 base and J by 3 bases, leaving 9 bases between them. Germline V lookup: CDR1 SGHVS, CDR2 FQNEAQ. There are 15 residues in the CDR3. CDR3 residues: CASSLGLPDTGELFF. The CDR3 coding sequence is TGTGCCAGCAGCTTAGGTCTCCCGGACACCGGGGAGCTGTTTTTT.

This rearrangement joins TRBV11-1 to TRBJ2-7; 10 bases are shared with TRBD2. This CDR3 contains 15 residues. Germline V gives CDR1 SGHAT, CDR2 FQDESV (reference sequence). J gave up 3 bases and V 1 base, and 3 bases lay outside the gene matches. The CDR3 sequence is CASSLETSGFYEQYF. The CDR3 nucleotides read TGTGCCAGCAGCTTAGAGACTAGCGGGTTCTACGAGCAGTACTTC.

J is TRBJ1-5 and V is TRBV18, with D hard to call. The germline CDR1 and CDR2 sequences are KGHSH and LQKENI. The CDR3 is 16 amino acids. V gave up 2 bases and J gave up 5 bases, with 16 bases separating them. CDR3 sequence (DNA): TGTGCCAGCTCACCAGTCCCGCCGTCTGGAGATCAGCCCCAGCATTTT. Translation: CASSPVPPSGDQPQHF.